These T cell receptor beta chains were read from a single sample in a study of blood T cell repertoires in COVID-19. Assay: immunoSEQ multiplex PCR; the TCRdb copy retains only in-frame clones and omits some. The profile covers 250,000 to 350,000 clones, with roughly 80% appearing a single time and around 16% taken by the ten largest. Input material: peripheral blood. All receptors come from a person between 65 and 80 years old with COVID-19, enrolled during active disease. Each CDR3 is given with its conserved first and last residue. Each record gives: D gene, J gene, clone size, V gene, CDR3 DNA, CDR3 protein. D genes are given only for firm matches. The size entry is marked missing in some rows and otherwise reads once, few, many or a size class.

d_call: -
j_call: TRBJ1-4
clone_size: once
v_call: TRBV10-3
cdr3_nt: TGTGCCATCAGTGAGTCGGGGGGACCAAATGAAAAACTGTTTTTT
cdr3_aa: CAISESGGPNEKLFF

d_call: TRBD1
j_call: TRBJ1-2
clone_size: -
v_call: TRBV19
cdr3_nt: TGTGCCAGTAGGGTGGGACAGGCATATGGCTACACCTTC
cdr3_aa: CASRVGQAYGYTF

d_call: -
j_call: TRBJ2-3
clone_size: -
v_call: TRBV19
cdr3_nt: TGTGCCAGTAGTGAAACAGGGAGATGGGATACGCAGTATTTT
cdr3_aa: CASSETGRWDTQYF

d_call: -
j_call: TRBJ1-3
clone_size: -
v_call: TRBV21-1
cdr3_nt: TGTGCCAGCAGCAAAGTCCGGGTTTCTGGAAACACCATATATTTT
cdr3_aa: CASSKVRVSGNTIYF

d_call: TRBD1
j_call: TRBJ1-2
clone_size: -
v_call: TRBV7-3
cdr3_nt: TGTGCCAGCAGCCAGGGGGCAGGTTATGGCTACACCTTC
cdr3_aa: CASSQGAGYGYTF

d_call: TRBD1
j_call: TRBJ2-1
clone_size: -
v_call: TRBV5-1
cdr3_nt: TGCGCCAGCAGCCACAGACAGGGGTCCTACAATGAGCAGTTCTTC
cdr3_aa: CASSHRQGSYNEQFF

d_call: -
j_call: TRBJ1-6
clone_size: few
v_call: TRBV6-5
cdr3_nt: TGTGCCACACACGTGGGGGGGACGGTTTCACCCCTCCACTTT
cdr3_aa: CATHVGGTVSPLHF

d_call: TRBD2
j_call: TRBJ2-7
clone_size: -
v_call: TRBV19
cdr3_nt: TGTGCCAGTAGTATAGGGCTAGCGGGAGGTTACGAGCAGTACTTC
cdr3_aa: CASSIGLAGGYEQYF

d_call: TRBD1
j_call: TRBJ1-6
clone_size: once
v_call: TRBV6-4
cdr3_nt: TGTGCCAGCAGTGAATTGACAGGGTTCGGGTCACCCCTCCACTTT
cdr3_aa: CASSELTGFGSPLHF

d_call: TRBD2
j_call: TRBJ2-7
clone_size: -
v_call: TRBV13
cdr3_nt: TGTGCCAGCAGCTTTTGGCTAGCGGGAGACCTTGGCGAGCAGTACTTC
cdr3_aa: CASSFWLAGDLGEQYF

d_call: -
j_call: TRBJ1-2
clone_size: -
v_call: TRBV6-6
cdr3_nt: TGTGCCAGCAGTTACGCGGGGGCAGGGTTTGGCTACACCTTC
cdr3_aa: CASSYAGAGFGYTF

d_call: -
j_call: TRBJ2-5
clone_size: -
v_call: TRBV5-1
cdr3_nt: TGCGCCAGCAGCTTCCTGGCCGGGAGTGAGACCCAGTACTTC
cdr3_aa: CASSFLAGSETQYF

d_call: -
j_call: TRBJ2-7
clone_size: -
v_call: TRBV21-1
cdr3_nt: TGTGCCAGCAGGGGGCGGACCCCGTTATCCTACGAGCAGTACTTC
cdr3_aa: CASRGRTPLSYEQYF

d_call: -
j_call: TRBJ2-7
clone_size: -
v_call: TRBV12-3/TRBV12-4
cdr3_nt: TGTGCCAGCAGTTGGGACACCTCCTACGAGCAGTACTTC
cdr3_aa: CASSWDTSYEQYF

d_call: -
j_call: TRBJ2-3
clone_size: few
v_call: TRBV24-1
cdr3_nt: TGTGCCACCAGTGACCTTATCAAAGGGGAAGCAGATACGCAGTATTTT
cdr3_aa: CATSDLIKGEADTQYF

d_call: -
j_call: TRBJ1-4
clone_size: -
v_call: TRBV13
cdr3_nt: TGTGCCAGCAGCCATGGGGGGGTGAATGAAAAACTGTTTTTT
cdr3_aa: CASSHGGVNEKLFF

d_call: -
j_call: TRBJ1-2
clone_size: -
v_call: TRBV6-4
cdr3_nt: TGTGCCAGCAGTGACTCGTTGCCGGACAGAGCACGGGGTGACTATGGCTACACCTTC
cdr3_aa: CASSDSLPDRARGDYGYTF

d_call: TRBD1
j_call: TRBJ2-1
clone_size: -
v_call: TRBV29-1
cdr3_nt: TGCAGCGTTTCGACAGGGGTTTCTGGTGAGCAGTTCTTC
cdr3_aa: CSVSTGVSGEQFF

d_call: TRBD1
j_call: TRBJ1-5
clone_size: -
v_call: TRBV28
cdr3_nt: TGTGCCAGCGGGACAGGGAATAAGCCCCAGCATTTT
cdr3_aa: CASGTGNKPQHF

d_call: TRBD2
j_call: TRBJ2-4
clone_size: -
v_call: TRBV7-8
cdr3_nt: TGTGCCAGCAGCTTACGTAGGGACACGGGACTAGCGGGAAGCACTGCTGGGAACATTCAGTACTTC
cdr3_aa: CASSLRRDTGLAGSTAGNIQYF

d_call: -
j_call: TRBJ2-2
clone_size: -
v_call: TRBV28
cdr3_nt: TGTGCGGCAGGGGCCATGAACACCGGGGAGCTGTTTTTT
cdr3_aa: CAAGAMNTGELFF

d_call: TRBD1
j_call: TRBJ2-5
clone_size: -
v_call: TRBV6-2/TRBV6-3
cdr3_nt: TGTGCCAGCAGTTACTCCGGACAGGGGGCGGGAGAGACCCAGTACTTC
cdr3_aa: CASSYSGQGAGETQYF

d_call: TRBD1
j_call: TRBJ1-2
clone_size: -
v_call: TRBV19
cdr3_nt: TGTGCCAGTAGTACGTCAAGGGGGCCGGGAGGCTACACCTTC
cdr3_aa: CASSTSRGPGGYTF

d_call: TRBD1
j_call: TRBJ2-3
clone_size: -
v_call: TRBV5-6
cdr3_nt: TGTGCCAGCAGCTCATGGGCGGTACAGGGGGTTCCCACAGATACGCAGTATTTT
cdr3_aa: CASSSWAVQGVPTDTQYF

d_call: -
j_call: TRBJ2-7
clone_size: few
v_call: TRBV5-4
cdr3_nt: TGTGCCAGCAGCTTGGGCCCACCTGACAGCTACGAGCAGTACTTC
cdr3_aa: CASSLGPPDSYEQYF

d_call: -
j_call: TRBJ2-7
clone_size: -
v_call: TRBV19
cdr3_nt: TGTGCCAGTAGGAATAGCGGAATCTCCTACGAGCAGTACTTC
cdr3_aa: CASRNSGISYEQYF

d_call: -
j_call: TRBJ2-5
clone_size: -
v_call: TRBV5-1
cdr3_nt: TGCGCCAGCAGCTTGGAAGGAGCGGCAGAGACCCAGTACTTC
cdr3_aa: CASSLEGAAETQYF

d_call: -
j_call: TRBJ1-5
clone_size: -
v_call: TRBV2
cdr3_nt: TGTGCCAGCAGTGAACGTTCGGGGGTAAGCAATCAGCCCCAGCATTTT
cdr3_aa: CASSERSGVSNQPQHF

d_call: TRBD1
j_call: TRBJ1-1
clone_size: -
v_call: TRBV19
cdr3_nt: TGTGCCAGTAGTATACCAGGGGGCCACACTGAAGCTTTCTTT
cdr3_aa: CASSIPGGHTEAFF

d_call: -
j_call: TRBJ2-1
clone_size: once
v_call: TRBV10-3
cdr3_nt: TGTGCCATCAGTGCCTCCGGGACTCCTAGTGAGCAGTTCTTC
cdr3_aa: CAISASGTPSEQFF

d_call: TRBD1
j_call: TRBJ1-2
clone_size: -
v_call: TRBV9
cdr3_nt: TGTGCCAGCAGCGTAGGAGGGGACAGGGTGGTCTATGGCTACACCTTC
cdr3_aa: CASSVGGDRVVYGYTF

d_call: -
j_call: TRBJ1-3
clone_size: -
v_call: TRBV6-2/TRBV6-3
cdr3_nt: TGTGCCAGCAGCGGAGGAGGCAGTACCCCTGGAAACACCATATATTTT
cdr3_aa: CASSGGGSTPGNTIYF

d_call: TRBD1
j_call: TRBJ2-7
clone_size: -
v_call: TRBV7-9
cdr3_nt: TGTGCCAGCAGCCCCCACCCGTGGGACAGGGGCTTCTACGAGCAGTACTTC
cdr3_aa: CASSPHPWDRGFYEQYF

d_call: -
j_call: TRBJ2-1
clone_size: few
v_call: TRBV7-2
cdr3_nt: TGTGCCAGCAGCTTCGACAGAGCCTACAATGAGCAGTTCTTC
cdr3_aa: CASSFDRAYNEQFF

d_call: TRBD1
j_call: TRBJ1-5
clone_size: -
v_call: TRBV30
cdr3_nt: TGTGCCTGGAGGAGCACGACAGGGAGCAATCAGCCCCAGCATTTT
cdr3_aa: CAWRSTTGSNQPQHF